The sequence of this T cell receptor beta chain was determined in a study of T cells in Graves' hyperthyroidism and ophthalmopathy. The length of the CDR3 is 14 residues. The germline V gene has CDR1 SGDLS and CDR2 YYNGEE. Losses at the gene ends were 3 bases for V and 1 base for J; bases not matched to a gene: 2. TCR beta CDR3 region amplification was performed from RNA transcripts. The HTBI set primed first-round TCR CDR3 RT-PCR. TCRdb recomputed calls from the multiplex PCR reads with MiXCR, one row per CDR3 protein. There are 300,000 to 350,000 distinct CDR3 sequences in the sample; roughly 17% occur only once, and around 35% lies in the top ten.

The sequenced material came from blood. The sequence derives from a man aged 25-40 years with Graves' hyperthyroidism. J is TRBJ2-5 and V is TRBV9, with 8 bases matching TRBD1. CDR3 sequence: CASSGQGPQETQYF. The CDR3 DNA reads TGTGCCAGCAGCGGACAGGGGCCCCAAGAGACCCAGTACTTC.